This record concerns one T cell receptor beta chain sequence. Genomic DNA constituted the template upon which TCR beta VDJ and CDR3 profiling was performed. MiXCR, applied by TCRdb to the reads, yields one record per CDR3 protein. The sample gives 150,000 to 160,000 distinct CDR3 sequences, about 54% of which show up once; more than 10% is in the top ten. This record belongs to a study of CD8+CD57+ T cells in acquired aplastic anemia. Only patients with CD8+CD57+ cell expansion on flow cytometry were chosen for sequencing. Sequencing used sorted CD4+, CD8+, or CD8+CD57+ T cells (not recorded which) from PBMCs. The receptor was isolated from a human donor with aplastic anemia.

The CDR3 DNA reads TGTGCCAGCAGCGTAGTAGGACAGGAAACAGATACGCAGTATTTT. Its protein product is CASSVVGQETDTQYF. The rearrangement links TRBV9 to TRBJ2-3, with TRBD1 matching over 7 bases. V shed 0 bases and J 3 bases; nucleotides not matched to a gene: 4. Per germline, CDR1 SGDLS and CDR2 YYNGEE. The CDR3 extends over 15 amino acids.